The rows below give T cell receptor beta chains drawn from one sample of a study of blood T cell repertoires in COVID-19. Profiling relied on immunoSEQ multiplex PCR, and the TCRdb table lists in-frame clones only, not all of them. The sample has 250,000 or so clones; 88% are singletons. The sample comprised peripheral blood. The receptor set was obtained from an older man with acute or convalescent COVID-19. The conserved cysteine and the conserved F or W are not part of the CDR3 here. Size tells how often a clone was seen (once, few, many) or the class of an expanded clone, and some rows leave it out.

j_call v_call clone_size cdr3_aa
TRBJ2-1 TRBV6-1 NA ASSGLAGAIYNEQF
TRBJ2-5 TRBV2 NA ASSDRLAEETQY
TRBJ2-5 TRBV18 NA ASSTPSGSTQETQY
TRBJ2-3 TRBV19 NA ASSMGTGGQTGTDTQY
TRBJ1-5 TRBV6-2/TRBV6-3 NA ASSSGGSPSNQPQH
TRBJ2-1 TRBV20-1 NA SPITNNEQF
TRBJ1-1 TRBV7-6 NA ASSNSGTGISEAF
TRBJ2-7 TRBV21-1 NA ASSKDRPPYEQY
TRBJ2-1 TRBV24-1 NA ATQDEQF
TRBJ2-1 TRBV29-1 NA SVDSNEQF
TRBJ2-1 TRBV7-9 NA ASSYGLSYNEQF
TRBJ1-1 TRBV28 NA ASSLPAEAF
TRBJ1-6 TRBV18 few ASSRRTGVSNSPLH
TRBJ1-3 TRBV28 once AIDRRGGAGNTIY
TRBJ1-1 TRBV7-2 NA ASSLRQGNTEAF
TRBJ2-6 TRBV28 NA ATLNRASGANVLT
TRBJ2-5 TRBV15 NA ATSRDPGQQETQY
TRBJ2-1 TRBV10-3 NA AIRGDRVVNEQF
TRBJ1-6 TRBV9 few ASSFGMQEPLH
TRBJ2-7 TRBV2 once ASSRLAGGRGEQY
TRBJ2-1 TRBV24-1 few ATSDTSRSSYNEQF
TRBJ2-3 TRBV6-6 NA ASSQRQGIGTQY
TRBJ1-3 TRBV2 NA ASSRDRGPSGNTIY
TRBJ1-2 TRBV2 once ASSRAQARVNGYT
TRBJ1-6 TRBV7-3 NA ASSSTGGVSSPLH
TRBJ2-3 TRBV5-1 NA ASSLSASGVQNTQY
TRBJ2-7 TRBV29-1 NA SVVVTYEQY